Listed below are T cell receptor beta chains from one sample, sequenced in a study of control samples from healthy donors and cancer patients. Profiling relied on immunoSEQ multiplex PCR, and the TCRdb table lists in-frame clones only, not all of them. The repertoire consists of 69,000 or so clones, with about 95% occurring once and the leading ten covering 2.5% to 3%. The source material was blood. The receptor source for this set is a woman aged 25 to 45 in good health. The CDR3 runs from the conserved cysteine through the conserved F or W. The D gene is left open where the match is weak. Clone size is not always given. Where it is, it says once, few, many or a class for expanded clones.

TRBJ2-7 TRBV6-5 . . TGTGCCAGCAGTCCGACCCCTTCCTACGAGCAGTACTTC CASSPTPSYEQYF
TRBJ2-5 TRBV5-1 . . TGCGCCAGCAGCTTGGTGGGAATGGAGACCCAGTACTTC CASSLVGMETQYF
TRBJ2-6 TRBV27 . . TGTGCCAGCAGTGCTACAGGATCATCCTCTGGGGCCAACGTCCTGACTTTC CASSATGSSSGANVLTF
TRBJ1-2 TRBV10-2 . . TGCGCCAGCAGTGTGGCAGTGGATGGCTACACCTTC CASSVAVDGYTF
TRBJ1-3 TRBV4-1 . . TGCGCCAGCAGCCAAGCCGAGTCGGCTTCTGGAAACACCATATATTTT CASSQAESASGNTIYF
TRBJ1-1 TRBV18 . . TGTGCCAGCTCACAACAGGGCCTTGGGACTGAAGCTTTCTTT CASSQQGLGTEAFF
TRBJ2-7 TRBV5-5 . . TGTGCCAGCAGCTTGAGGACGACAGCCGCGATAACCTACGAGCAGTACTTC CASSLRTTAAITYEQYF
TRBJ1-5 TRBV21-1 . . TGTGCCAGCAGCTTAGGACAGGGGGGACAGCCCCAGCATTTT CASSLGQGGQPQHF
TRBJ2-2 TRBV10-1 . . TGCCCCACCAGCCCACTGGTAGCCGCGAACACCGGGGAGCTGTTTTTT CPTSPLVAANTGELFF
TRBJ1-3 TRBV6-5 . . TGTGCCAGCAGTTCCGATCCGCAGGGGGGAAACACCATATATTTT CASSSDPQGGNTIYF
TRBJ1-6 TRBV6-4 . few TGTGCCAGCAGTGTTAGCCCCGGCAATTCACCCCTCCACTTT CASSVSPGNSPLHF
TRBJ1-1 TRBV14 . . TGTGCCAGCAGCCAGGCAGGGTTCATTACGAACACTGAAGCTTTCTTT CASSQAGFITNTEAFF
TRBJ1-1 TRBV18 . . TGTGCCAGCTCACCGGGGGGGGCGCGGACGAACACTGAAGCTTTCTTT CASSPGGARTNTEAFF
TRBJ2-3 TRBV5-6 . . TGTGCCAGCATTTCGGGGTTTGGATCAGATACGCAGTATTTT CASISGFGSDTQYF
TRBJ2-7 TRBV6-5 . . TGTGCCAGCAGTTACGATTGGAGCTCCTACGAGCAGTACTTC CASSYDWSSYEQYF
TRBJ1-6 TRBV19 TRBD1 . TGTGCCAGTGGGACAGGGGGATATTCACCCCTCCACTTT CASGTGGYSPLHF
TRBJ1-1 TRBV14 . . TGTGCCAGCAGCCAAGATTCGCGGCTCCAGGGTATCACGAACACTGAAGCTTTCTTT CASSQDSRLQGITNTEAFF
TRBJ1-2 TRBV5-3 TRBD1 . TGTGCCAGAAGCCCGACAGGGGTAGTATACACCTTC CARSPTGVVYTF
TRBJ2-5 TRBV9 TRBD1 . TGTGCCAGCAGCGCTTCCGGGACAGGGAGGCAAGAGACCCAGTACTTC CASSASGTGRQETQYF
TRBJ1-1 TRBV28 . . TGTGCCAGCAACATGGAACCATTAGAAGCTTTCTTT CASNMEPLEAFF
TRBJ2-5 TRBV29-1 TRBD2 . TGCAGCGTTGCCCGACTAGCGGGGGGGGAGACCCAGTACTTC CSVARLAGGETQYF
TRBJ2-5 TRBV18 TRBD2 . TGTGCCAGCTCTAAACTGCTAGCGGAAGAGACCCAGTACTTC CASSKLLAEETQYF
TRBJ2-5 TRBV3-1/TRBV3-2 . . TGTGCCAGCAGCCTGACCTATGCCGGGGACCAGTACTTC CASSLTYAGDQYF
TRBJ2-7 TRBV6-6 . . TGTGCCAGCAGTTACGCACCTAACAGGTTACCCTACGAGCAGTACTTC CASSYAPNRLPYEQYF
TRBJ2-3 TRBV7-2 TRBD2 . TGTGCCAGCAGCCCGCAAGCGGGGGGGCCTGGAGATACGCAGTATTTT CASSPQAGGPGDTQYF
TRBJ1-1 TRBV4-2 . . TGTGCCAGCAGCCAAGAAGGGGCATTGGGCTTT CASSQEGALGF
TRBJ1-3 TRBV12-3/TRBV12-4 . . TGTGCCAGCAGGATAAGCGGAAACACCATATATTTT CASRISGNTIYF
TRBJ1-1 TRBV6-6 . . TGTGCCAGCAGTTACTCGAATAGGGGAGGTATCACTGAAGCTTTCTTT CASSYSNRGGITEAFF
TRBJ1-2 TRBV11-1 . . TGTGCCAGCAGCTTAGGGGGCGCCACGTATGGCTACACCTTC CASSLGGATYGYTF
TRBJ1-2 TRBV6-5 . . TGTGCCAGTGGGACGGGGAACTATGGCTACACCTTC CASGTGNYGYTF
TRBJ1-1 TRBV5-4 TRBD1 once TGTGCCAGCAGCACGGACAGGACGAACACTGAAGCTTTCTTT CASSTDRTNTEAFF
TRBJ2-1 TRBV11-3 . . TGTGCCAGAAGCTTCATGTGGCAGGGGAGTTATGAGCAGTTCTTC CARSFMWQGSYEQFF
TRBJ1-2 TRBV5-5 . . TGTGCCAGCAGCTCACTCACCGGCTCCTCAATCAACGGCTACACCTTC CASSSLTGSSINGYTF
TRBJ1-1 TRBV5-4 . . TGTGCCAGCAGCCCGAACAGTTCTCCTGAAGCTTTCTTT CASSPNSSPEAFF
TRBJ2-3 TRBV9 . . TGTGCCAGCAGCGTGGGAAGGGAAAATTCCCAAACAGATACGCAGTATTTT CASSVGRENSQTDTQYF
TRBJ1-6 TRBV14 TRBD1 . TGTGCCAGCAGCCGGTCGACAGGGGGAATTTCACCCCTCCACTTT CASSRSTGGISPLHF
TRBJ2-3 TRBV5-5 . . TGTGCCAGCAGCCGGGGGGCCCCCGCAGATACGCAGTATTTT CASSRGAPADTQYF
TRBJ2-1 TRBV5-6 . . TGTGCCAGCAGCTTCCGGGACGAGCAGTTCTTC CASSFRDEQFF
TRBJ2-7 TRBV10-2 TRBD1 . TGCGCCAGCCTCGGGACAGAGAGCTACGAGCAGTACTTC CASLGTESYEQYF
TRBJ1-5 TRBV19 TRBD1 . TGTGCCAGTAGTATAGATGCAGGGGGCGGGTTTCAGCCCCAGCATTTT CASSIDAGGGFQPQHF
TRBJ1-2 TRBV19 TRBD1 . TGTGCCAGTAGTCTAGCGGACCCAGGGGGATCTGGCTACACCTTC CASSLADPGGSGYTF
TRBJ2-1 TRBV5-4 TRBD2 . TGTGCCAGCAGCTCGGGGCAAGGAAGCGGGGGAAGATCCTACAATGAGCAGTTCTTC CASSSGQGSGGRSYNEQFF
TRBJ2-1 TRBV9 . . TGTGCCAGCAGCGTAGATTGGGGGCGTACCTATGAGCAGTTCTTC CASSVDWGRTYEQFF
TRBJ2-3 TRBV3-1/TRBV3-2 TRBD2 . TGTGCCAGCAGCCAAGCCTATTTCGGGACTAGCAAGATTACAGATACGCAGTATTTT CASSQAYFGTSKITDTQYF
TRBJ1-1 TRBV9 TRBD1 . TGTGCCAGCAGCGCGGGACAGTGTGGGCAGAACACTGAAGCTTTCTTT CASSAGQCGQNTEAFF
TRBJ1-1 TRBV6-5 TRBD1 . TGTGCCAGCAGCCGAACAGGGGAGATAACTGAAGCTTTCTTT CASSRTGEITEAFF